This entry lists 23 T cell receptor beta chains sequenced from one sample in a study of early T cells in non-severe SARS-CoV-2 infection. Each CDR3 protein gets one entry after TCRdb re-called the 5' RACE reads with MiXCR. The data contain about 70,000 distinct CDR3 sequences, more than 4% of them singletons. Sample: whole blood, taken at baseline. Every receptor here comes from an adult who was a healthcare worker with PCR-confirmed SARS-CoV-2 infection or an uninfected control (not recorded which).

The chain couples TRBV5-5 to TRBJ1-1; tentatively, D is TRBD1 (6 bases). The germline gives CDR1 SGHKS, CDR2 YYEKEE (reference sequence). This CDR3 spans 15 amino acids. V lost 0 bases to trimming and J lost 3 bases, with 12 bases between them. CDR3 amino acids: CASSLGHRDHTEAFF. As DNA, the CDR3 is TGTGCCAGCAGCTTGGGGCACAGGGACCACACTGAAGCTTTCTTT.

The chain uses TRBV10-1 and TRBJ2-1; no firm D call. Trimming pared 2 bases from V and 7 bases from J, leaving 6 bases between. Germline CDR1 and CDR2: WNHNN and SYGVQD (reference sequence). CDR3 length: 12 residues. The CDR3 DNA reads TGCGCCAGCAGTGAGCTAGGGAATGAGCAGTTCTTC. Translated, it gives CASSELGNEQFF.

There are a few counts of this clonotype. The V and J genes are TRBV7-2 and TRBJ2-3; perhaps D is TRBD1 or TRBD2 (5 bases each). This CDR3 spans 16 amino acids. V was clipped by 1 base and J by 0 bases, with 11 bases between them. Germline lookup yields CDR1 SGHTA and CDR2 FQGNSA. CDR3 loop: CASSLVGDLSTDTQYF. The CDR3 DNA sequence: TGTGCCAGCAGCTTAGTGGGGGATCTGAGCACAGATACGCAGTATTTT.

This chain joins TRBV5-6 and TRBJ2-5; perhaps TRBD1 as D (5 bases). The germline V gene encodes CDR1 SGHDT and CDR2 YYEEEE. V shed 8 bases and J shed 5 bases, with 16 bases lying between them. The CDR3 loop spans 13 amino acids. This chain's CDR3 is CASGSARDETQYF. The CDR3 DNA follows: TGTGCCAGTGGCTCGGCCAGGGATGAGACCCAGTACTTC.

This clonotype was found a few times. J is TRBJ2-3 and V is TRBV11-2; no firm D call. Trimming removed 5 bases from V and 8 bases from J, with 8 bases in between. CDR1 is SGHAT, CDR2 FQNNGV, per germline. The CDR3 length is 11 residues. For the CDR3, the DNA is TGTGCCAGCAGCGATCCCCCTACGCAGTATTTT. Amino acids: CASSDPPTQYF. Full variable domain (outside the CDR3, taken from reference TRBV11-2 and TRBJ2-3): EAGVAQSPRYKIIEKRQSVAFWCNPISGHATLYWYQQILGQGPKLLIQFQNNGVVDDSQLPKDRFSAERLKGVDSTLKIQPAKLEDSAVYLCASSDPPTQYFGPGTRLTVL.

This clonotype was found many times. The J gene is TRBJ1-5, the V gene TRBV27; the D is unclear. The CDR3 has 12 amino acids. Germline loops: CDR1 MNHEY, CDR2 SMNVEV (reference sequence). Trimming removed 5 bases from V and 4 bases from J, with 6 bases in between. The CDR3 spells CASSPLNQPQHF. The CDR3, as DNA: TGTGCCAGCAGTCCTCTGAATCAGCCCCAGCATTTT.

In this sample, this clonotype turned up a few times. One junction end disagrees with the germline gene, perhaps due to a read error. This chain joins TRBV20-1 and TRBJ2-2, with D perhaps given as TRBD1 or TRBD2 (5 bases each). The germline gives CDR1 DFQATT, CDR2 SNEGSKA (reference sequence). The CDR3 spans 13 residues. The CDR3 coding sequence is TGCAGTACTAGGCAGGGTAGCACCGGGGAGCTGTTTTTT. This encodes CSTRQGSTGELFF.

This clonotype was counted at least ten times. The chain carries TRBV15 and TRBJ2-3; 9 bases line up with TRBD1. J gave up 2 bases and V 1 base, and 7 bases lay outside the gene matches. CDR1 is LNHNV, CDR2 YYDKDF, per germline (reference sequence). There are 17 residues in the CDR3. The CDR3 nucleotides read TGTGCCACCAGCAGAGTAGGGACAGGGAGCGTCACAGATACGCAGTATTTT. This codes for CATSRVGTGSVTDTQYF.

By share, this clonotype ranks as medium-sized. The rearrangement joins TRBV30 to TRBJ2-7; D remains unclear. Germline V lookup: CDR1 GTSNPN, CDR2 SVGIG (reference sequence). V was trimmed by 5 bases and J by 2 bases, leaving 10 bases between them. CDR3 length: 12 amino acids. Here the CDR3 reads CAWSPYPYEQYF. DNA of the CDR3: TGTGCCTGGTCCCCGTACCCCTACGAGCAGTACTTC. The full variable domain, its missing parts supplied by reference TRBV30 and TRBJ2-7, is SQTIHQWPATLVQPVGSPLSLECTVEGTSNPNLYWYRQAAGRGLQLLFYSVGIGQISSEVPQNLSASRPQDRQFILSSKKLLLSDSGFYLCAWSPYPYEQYFGPGTRLTVT.

This clonotype was picked up a small number of times. The V gene is TRBV5-6, the J gene TRBJ2-3; 8 positions agree with TRBD1. The CDR3 extends over 16 amino acids. J gave up 6 bases and V 4 bases, and 13 bases lay outside the gene matches. Germline CDR1 is SGHDT and CDR2 is YYEEEE. The DNA for the CDR3 is TGTGCCAGCAGCCTGGGGCAGGGGGCGATTGCGGATACGCAGTATTTT. It yields the protein CASSLGQGAIADTQYF.

The V call is TRBV27, the J call TRBJ2-4; possible D gene TRBD1, 6 bases. The V end lost 3 bases, the J end lost 9 bases, and 12 bases lay between the germline ends. This CDR3 has 13 residues. Germline V lookup: CDR1 MNHEY, CDR2 SMNVEV (reference sequence). The CDR3 DNA is TGTGCCAGCAGTTTTAGGCAGGGGAGCATTCAGTACTTC. Translating gives CASSFRQGSIQYF.

This clonotype occurred many times. V gene TRBV12-3 or TRBV12-4 combines with J gene TRBJ2-7; 10 nucleotides align to TRBD2. This CDR3 has 15 residues. V shed 5 bases and J 4 bases; nucleotides not matched to a gene: 8. CDR3 in amino acids: CASSPRSGRTYEQYF. The CDR3, as DNA: TGTGCCAGCAGTCCTCGTAGCGGGAGGACTTACGAGCAGTACTTC.

This chain connects TRBV7-3 to TRBJ2-2; either TRBD1 or TRBD2 may supply D (6 bases each). Germline CDR1 and CDR2: SGHTA and FQGTGA. V was pared by 0 bases and J by 0 bases, with 8 bases between. The CDR3 is 16 amino acids. The CDR3 nucleotides read TGTGCCAGCAGCTTAACGGGGGGCGCGAACACCGGGGAGCTGTTTTTT. This sequence encodes CASSLTGGANTGELFF.

This clonotype was counted a few times. V and J are TRBV24-1 and TRBJ2-2; TRBD2 might be the D (5 bases). This CDR3 has 15 residues. Looked up from germline, CDR1 is KGHDR and CDR2 is SFDVKD. Trimming left V 0 bases short and J 5 bases short, with 9 bases between. CDR3: CATSDLVRDTGELFF. Written as DNA, the CDR3 is TGTGCCACCAGTGATTTGGTCCGGGATACCGGGGAGCTGTTTTTT.

This clonotype was seen only a few times. DNA for the CDR3: TGTGCCAGCAGGATGGACAGGGTAGCCAAAAACATTCAGTACTTC. It yields the protein CASRMDRVAKNIQYF. The genes are TRBV27 and TRBJ2-4; 8 bases line up with TRBD1. With 6 bases clipped from V and 0 bases from J, the junction kept 4 bases outside the gene matches. This CDR3 is built from 15 residues. Germline lookup yields CDR1 MNHEY and CDR2 SMNVEV (reference sequence).

This clonotype was seen just once. The CDR3 protein is CASSPPGLAGIDEQFF. CDR3 nucleotide sequence: TGTGCCAGCAGCCCGCCGGGACTAGCGGGAATAGATGAGCAGTTCTTC. The V call is TRBV7-2, the J call TRBJ2-1; TRBD2 agrees at 13 bases. In germline, CDR1 is SGHTA, CDR2 FQGNSA. The CDR3 extends over 16 amino acids. The V gene end was trimmed by 5 bases and the J gene end by 8 bases; junction bases not matched to a gene: 9.

This clonotype was observed a few times. The gene calls are TRBV4-2 and TRBJ1-6; TRBD1 is a possible D gene (6 bases). This CDR3 contains 16 residues. V lost 0 bases to trimming and J lost 9 bases, with 15 bases between them. Germline CDR1 and CDR2: LGHNA and YNFKEQ. The chain's CDR3 is CASSQDGGASGSPLHF. CDR3 DNA sequence: TGTGCCAGCAGCCAAGATGGGGGCGCTTCCGGTTCACCCCTCCACTTT.

In this sample, this clonotype turned up a few times. The chain employs TRBV27 and TRBJ1-6; D gene uncertain. The germline V gene encodes CDR1 MNHEY and CDR2 SMNVEV (reference sequence). The CDR3 contains 14 residues. Trimming stripped 8 bases from V and 0 bases from J, with 8 bases between. CDR3 amino acids: CASSAGSYNSPLHF. The CDR3 region has the DNA TGTGCCAGCTCCGCGGGCTCCTATAATTCACCCCTCCACTTT.

This clonotype occurred many times. This chain connects TRBV12-3 or TRBV12-4 to TRBJ2-2, with a possible D match to TRBD2 (6 bases). Trimming pared 3 bases from V and 7 bases from J, leaving 6 bases between. The CDR3 length is 12 residues. DNA for the CDR3: TGTGCCAGCAGTTTCGGGGGCGGGGAGCTGTTTTTT. This encodes CASSFGGGELFF.

This clonotype was picked up many times. The rearrangement links TRBV20-1 to TRBJ2-7; D uncertain. This CDR3 contains 13 residues. Germline values: CDR1 DFQATT, CDR2 SNEGSKA (reference sequence). V dropped 5 bases and J dropped 5 bases, with 16 bases sitting between them. CDR3 DNA sequence: TGCAGTGCTCATGTGTATGTTGGGGACGAGCAGTACTTC. Encoded protein: CSAHVYVGDEQYF.

The chain has TRBV6-4 and TRBJ1-1; a weak D match, TRBD1 (6 bases). This CDR3 comprises 13 residues. V gave up 2 bases and J gave up 7 bases, with 11 bases separating them. Germline V lookup: CDR1 MRHNA, CDR2 SNTAGT. The DNA for the CDR3 is TGTGCCAGCAGTGACGGGGGCGCGGGTGAAGCTTTCTTT. It is translated as CASSDGGAGEAFF.

This clonotype showed up just a few times. The chain is built from TRBV3-1 and TRBJ2-5; the match to TRBD2 covers 14 bases. The CDR3 extends over 18 amino acids. Germline CDR1 reads LGHDT; CDR2 reads YNNKEL (reference sequence). With 3 bases clipped from V and 4 bases from J, the junction kept 10 bases outside the gene matches. The CDR3 sequence is CASSQRLAGGTLRETQYF. CDR3 nucleotide sequence: TGTGCCAGCAGCCAGCGACTAGCGGGAGGGACTTTAAGAGAGACCCAGTACTTC.

This clonotype was picked up a small number of times. The genes are TRBV6-5 and TRBJ2-1; D unresolved. From germline, CDR1 is MNHEY and CDR2 SVGAGI. CDR3 length: 13 residues. With 7 bases removed from V and 6 bases from J, the gap between germline ends came to 13 bases. The CDR3 DNA reads as TGTGCCAGCAAAATAGCTCCCCGCAATGAGCAGTTCTTC. The encoded protein is CASKIAPRNEQFF.